Shown below are 14 T cell receptor beta chains from a single sample sequenced in a study of blood T cell repertoires in COVID-19. Sequenced by immunoSEQ multiplex PCR; TCRdb stores in-frame clones only, minus some. The repertoire consists of hundreds of thousands of clones, with roughly 85% occurring once and the leading ten covering 4.8%. The source material was PBMCs or T cells enriched from blood (not recorded which). Receptors were obtained from a woman in her fifties or sixties who had been exposed to COVID-19.

The gene calls are TRBV2 and TRBJ2-7; D may be TRBD1 (6 bases). V was shortened by 5 bases and J by 3 bases, with 17 bases between the two germline ends. The CDR3 has 15 amino acids. CDR1 and CDR2 (germline): SNHLY, FYNNEI. The CDR3 is CASSLLSDRHYEQYF. For the CDR3, the DNA is TGTGCCAGCAGTCTTTTATCAGACAGGCACTACGAGCAGTACTTC.

The table lists this clone with a few counts. The V and J genes are TRBV6-2 or TRBV6-3 and TRBJ1-5, with D possibly matching TRBD1 (5 bases). The CDR3 runs to 14 residues. V lost 4 bases to trimming and J lost 0 bases, with 7 bases between them. Germline V lookup: CDR1 MNHEY, CDR2 SVGEGT. The DNA of the CDR3 is TGTGCCAGCAGTTCAGGGTTTAGCAATCAGCCCCAGCATTTT. Its translation: CASSSGFSNQPQHF.

The chain carries TRBV30 and TRBJ2-1; weak D call: TRBD2 (6 bases). Germline V gene lookup returns CDR1 GTSNPN and CDR2 SVGIG (reference sequence). V lost 0 bases and J 6 bases, leaving 15 bases between the germline ends. This CDR3 contains 15 residues. The CDR3 sequence: CAWSVQAGRGNEQFF. The CDR3 nucleotides are TGTGCCTGGAGTGTACAAGCGGGTAGGGGCAATGAGCAGTTCTTC. Full variable domain (rest looked up from reference TRBV30 and TRBJ2-1): SQTIHQWPATLVQPVGSPLSLECTVEGTSNPNLYWYRQAAGRGLQLLFYSVGIGQISSEVPQNLSASRPQDRQFILSSKKLLLSDSGFYLCAWSVQAGRGNEQFFGPGTRLTVL.

The V call is TRBV12-3 or TRBV12-4, the J call TRBJ1-1; possibly TRBD1 for D (5 bases). V lost 3 bases to trimming and J lost 8 bases, with 7 bases between them. This CDR3 has 11 residues. This chain's CDR3 is CASSFAGEAFF. DNA for the CDR3: TGTGCCAGCAGTTTCGCAGGGGAAGCTTTCTTT.

The V gene is TRBV9, the J gene TRBJ2-3; 8 bases fit TRBD2. The CDR3 runs 16 residues. Germline V gene sequence: CDR1 SGDLS, CDR2 YYNGEE. The V gene end was trimmed by 7 bases and the J gene end by 6 bases; junction bases not matched to a gene: 16. The CDR3 sequence: CASSPTGTRIIDTQYF. DNA for the CDR3: TGTGCCAGCTCCCCCACCGGGACTAGGATAATCGATACGCAGTATTTT.

This clone was seen only once. The rearrangement uses TRBV9 and TRBJ2-7, with TRBD1 matching 10 bases. Losses at the gene ends were 0 bases for V and 3 bases for J; bases not matched to a gene: 3. The CDR3 totals 15 residues. Germline V gives CDR1 SGDLS, CDR2 YYNGEE. The CDR3 DNA reads as TGTGCCAGCAGCGTAGGGGACAGGGGTCTCTACGAGCAGTACTTC. The encoded protein is CASSVGDRGLYEQYF.

The chain combines TRBV2 with TRBJ2-3; 12 positions match TRBD2. From germline, CDR1 is SNHLY and CDR2 FYNNEI. The CDR3 spans 13 residues. Unmatched junction bases numbered 3, after V lost 10 bases and J lost 4 bases. The CDR3 nucleotides are TGTGCCATGACTAGCGGGGGATCAGATACGCAGTATTTT. It translates to CAMTSGGSDTQYF.

The rearrangement links TRBV9 to TRBJ1-1; TRBD1 is a possible D gene (5 bases). Trimming stripped 0 bases from V and 2 bases from J, with 14 bases between. This CDR3 spans 16 amino acids. Germline V gene lookup returns CDR1 SGDLS and CDR2 YYNGEE. CDR3 coding DNA: TGTGCCAGCAGCGTAGGGCCCGGGGGGAGCAACACTGAAGCTTTCTTT. The encoded protein is CASSVGPGGSNTEAFF.

This clone was found once. The chain joins TRBV25-1 to TRBJ1-6; D is unclear. The V gene lost 6 bases and the J gene lost 5 bases, with 11 bases spanning the gap. CDR1 and CDR2 (germline): MGHDK, SYGVNS. CDR3 length: 14 amino acids. This CDR3 reads CASSRGGDNSPLHF. CDR3 bases: TGTGCCAGCAGCCGGGGAGGCGATAATTCACCCCTCCACTTT.

The chain combines TRBV12-3 or TRBV12-4 with TRBJ1-1, with D uncertain. The CDR3 loop spans 13 amino acids. V shed 1 base and J shed 8 bases, with 11 bases lying between them. The CDR3 loop reads CASSLVAALEAFF. Here the CDR3 DNA reads TGTGCCAGCAGTTTAGTCGCCGCGCTAGAAGCTTTCTTT.

The rearrangement joins TRBV5-4 to TRBJ2-3, with 8 bases fitting TRBD2. J gave up 6 bases and V 7 bases, and 16 bases lay outside the gene matches. Germline-derived CDR1 and CDR2 are SGHNT and YYREEE (reference sequence). This CDR3 has 16 residues. The CDR3 nucleotides are TGTGCCAGCCACAAAGCGGGGGCGGGGGGAGCCGATACGCAGTATTTT. As protein: CASHKAGAGGADTQYF.

The V gene is TRBV10-3, the J gene TRBJ2-7, with D possibly matching TRBD2 (5 bases). The CDR3 loop spans 13 amino acids. Trimming cost V 10 bases and J 0 bases, with 13 bases left between them. CDR1 is ENHRY and CDR2 is SYGVKD in the germline V gene. The CDR3 loop reads CATSGLSSYEQYF. The CDR3 DNA is TGTGCCACCTCTGGACTCAGCTCCTACGAGCAGTACTTC.

The chain has TRBV11-3 and TRBJ1-1; D may be TRBD1 (6 bases). V was shortened by 5 bases and J by 4 bases, with 11 bases between the two germline ends. Germline CDR1 and CDR2: SGHNT and YENEEA. The CDR3 runs 13 residues. CDR3 protein: CASSPRGGTEAFF. For the CDR3, the DNA is TGTGCCAGCAGCCCCCGAGGGGGCACTGAAGCTTTCTTT.

CDR3 nucleotides: TGTGCCTGGAGTGTATCAGGTTTTTGGTTGAACACTGAAGCTTTCTTT. Translating it yields CAWSVSGFWLNTEAFF. V is TRBV30 and J is TRBJ1-1; D gene ambiguous. The V and J ends lost 0 bases and 0 bases respectively, with 14 bases between them. The V gene's germline CDR1 is GTSNPN and CDR2 SVGIG (reference sequence). CDR3 length: 16 amino acids.